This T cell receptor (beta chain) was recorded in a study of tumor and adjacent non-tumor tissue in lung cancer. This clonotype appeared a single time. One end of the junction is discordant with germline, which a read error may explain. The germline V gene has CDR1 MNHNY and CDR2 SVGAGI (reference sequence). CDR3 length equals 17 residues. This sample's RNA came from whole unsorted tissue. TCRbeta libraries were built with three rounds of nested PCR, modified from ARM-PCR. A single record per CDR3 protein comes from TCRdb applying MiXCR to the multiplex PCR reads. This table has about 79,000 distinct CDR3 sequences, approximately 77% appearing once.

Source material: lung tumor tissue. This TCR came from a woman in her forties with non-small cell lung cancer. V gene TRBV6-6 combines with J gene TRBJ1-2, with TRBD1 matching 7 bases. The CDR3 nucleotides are TGTGCCAGCAGTTACTCGTCGAAGGGACAGCAGATCTATGGCTACATCTTC. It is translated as CASSYSSKGQQIYGYIF.